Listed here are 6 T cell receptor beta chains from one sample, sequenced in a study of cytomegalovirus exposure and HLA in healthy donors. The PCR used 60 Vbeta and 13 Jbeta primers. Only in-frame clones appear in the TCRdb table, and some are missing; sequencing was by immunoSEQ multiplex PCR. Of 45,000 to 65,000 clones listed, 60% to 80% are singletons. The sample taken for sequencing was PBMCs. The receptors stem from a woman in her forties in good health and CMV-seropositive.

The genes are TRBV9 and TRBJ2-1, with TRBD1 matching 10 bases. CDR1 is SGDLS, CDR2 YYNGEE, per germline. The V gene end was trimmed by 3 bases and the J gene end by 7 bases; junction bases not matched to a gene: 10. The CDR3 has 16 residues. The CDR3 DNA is TGTGCCAGCAGCGCGCTAGGGGACAGGGGTCCTAATGAGCAGTTCTTC. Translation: CASSALGDRGPNEQFF.

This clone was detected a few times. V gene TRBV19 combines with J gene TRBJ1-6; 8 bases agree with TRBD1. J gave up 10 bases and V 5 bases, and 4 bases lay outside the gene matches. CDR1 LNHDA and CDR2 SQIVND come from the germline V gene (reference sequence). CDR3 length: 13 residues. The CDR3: CASSPGGRSPLHF. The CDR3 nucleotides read TGTGCCAGTAGTCCAGGGGGCAGGTCACCCCTCCACTTT. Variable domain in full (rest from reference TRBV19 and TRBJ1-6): DGGITQSPKYLFRKEGQNVTLSCEQNLNHDAMYWYRQDPGQGLRLIYYSQIVNDFQKGDIAEGYSVSREKKESFPLTVTSAQKNPTAFYLCASSPGGRSPLHFGNGTRLTVT.

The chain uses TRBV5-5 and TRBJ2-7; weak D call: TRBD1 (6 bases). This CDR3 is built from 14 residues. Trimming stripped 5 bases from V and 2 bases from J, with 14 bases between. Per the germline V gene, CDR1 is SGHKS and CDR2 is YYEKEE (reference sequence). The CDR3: CASSLFRDTYEQYF. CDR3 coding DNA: TGTGCCAGCAGTCTGTTCCGGGACACCTACGAGCAGTACTTC.

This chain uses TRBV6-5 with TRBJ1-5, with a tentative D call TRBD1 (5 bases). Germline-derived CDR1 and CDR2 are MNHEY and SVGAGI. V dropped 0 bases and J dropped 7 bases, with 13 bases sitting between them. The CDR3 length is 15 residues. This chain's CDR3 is CASSYSIGGGQPQHF. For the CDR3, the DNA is TGTGCCAGCAGTTACTCGATCGGGGGGGGACAGCCCCAGCATTTT.

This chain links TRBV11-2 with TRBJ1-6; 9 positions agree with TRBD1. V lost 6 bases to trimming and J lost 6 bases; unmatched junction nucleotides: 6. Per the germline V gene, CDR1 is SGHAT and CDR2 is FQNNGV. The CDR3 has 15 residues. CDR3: CASRYRQGGNSPLHF. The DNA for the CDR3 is TGTGCCAGCAGGTATCGACAGGGGGGTAATTCACCCCTCCACTTT.

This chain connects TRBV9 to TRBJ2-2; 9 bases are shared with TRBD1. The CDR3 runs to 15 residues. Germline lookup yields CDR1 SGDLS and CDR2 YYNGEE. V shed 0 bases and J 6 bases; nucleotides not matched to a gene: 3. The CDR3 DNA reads TGTGCCAGCAGCGTAGATCACAGGGGGCCCGGGGAGCTGTTTTTT. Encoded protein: CASSVDHRGPGELFF.